The 4 T cell receptor beta chains in this list originate from one sample, sequenced in a study of naive and memory T cell subsets (TCRdb year 2017). The library was produced with UMI-ligation and nested PCR. The sequencing machine was an Illumina MiSeq. The beta constant-region primer was an equimolar mix of two oligonucleotides covering both TRBC1 and TRBC2. The ligated cDNA went through four rounds of PCR with nested alpha and beta constant-region primers together with the SP2 primer. TCRdb reran the public reads through fastp at Q25 and MiXCR, keeping productive beta chains. Entries that share a CDR3 protein sequence are merged under the most common genes and DNA. The sample table shows 20,000 to 25,000 distinct CDR3 sequences, and around 10% are seen once. The ten largest make up approximately 21% of the sample. The specimen sequenced was central memory CD8+ T cells from blood. Interpreted using the paper, the cell subset or site label stands for: central memory, CD45RA- CD27+. These receptors all stem from a human donor in good health.

This sequence joins TRBV7-9 and TRBJ2-7, with TRBD2 matching over 10 bases. Germline CDR1 SEHNR, CDR2 FQNEAQ (reference sequence). J lost 4 bases, V lost 5 bases, and 11 bases had no gene match. This CDR3 has 16 residues. The CDR3 spells CASSPMKGLAEYEQYF. The CDR3 bases are TGTGCCAGCAGCCCAATGAAAGGACTAGCGGAATACGAGCAGTACTTC.

A few counts support this clonotype. This chain links TRBV20-1 with TRBJ2-1; 10 nucleotides line up with TRBD2. The CDR3 runs to 15 residues. Losses at the gene ends were 2 bases for V and 7 bases for J; bases not matched to a gene: 8. The germline V gene has CDR1 DFQATT and CDR2 SNEGSKA (reference sequence). The CDR3 spells CSARTSGREWNEQFF. The DNA of the CDR3 is TGCAGTGCTAGAACAAGCGGGAGGGAGTGGAATGAGCAGTTCTTC.

A single count supports this clonotype. A much larger clone sits a single nucleotide away, making a read error possible. The CDR3 is CASSDSEEGYIEQFF. The CDR3 DNA is TGTGCCAGCAGTGACTCTGAGGAAGGCTACATTGAGCAGTTCTTC. The V call is TRBV6-4, the J call TRBJ2-1; D not certain. CDR3 length equals 15 residues. Germline CDR1 reads MRHNA; CDR2 reads SNTAGT.

This clonotype was observed a few times. The chain uses TRBV28 and TRBJ1-1; no firm D call. This CDR3 is built from 12 residues. Germline V gene data show CDR1 as MDHEN and CDR2 as SYDVKM. Trimming took 6 bases from V and 0 from J, leaving 5 bases between them. The CDR3 sequence: CASSEMNTEAFF. The CDR3 DNA reads TGTGCCAGCAGCGAAATGAACACTGAAGCTTTCTTT.